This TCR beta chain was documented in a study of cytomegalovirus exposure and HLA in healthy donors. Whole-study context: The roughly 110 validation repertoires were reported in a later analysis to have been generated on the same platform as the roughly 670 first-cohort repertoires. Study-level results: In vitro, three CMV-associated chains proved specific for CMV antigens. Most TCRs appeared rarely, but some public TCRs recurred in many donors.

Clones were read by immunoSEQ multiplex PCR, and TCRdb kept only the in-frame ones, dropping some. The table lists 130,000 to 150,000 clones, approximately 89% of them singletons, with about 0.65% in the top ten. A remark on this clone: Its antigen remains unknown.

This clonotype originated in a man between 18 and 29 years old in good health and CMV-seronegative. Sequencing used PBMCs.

In nucleotides, the CDR3 is TGCGCCAGCTCTCGGGGACTATCATCCTACAATGAGCAGTTCTTC. Its protein is CASSRGLSSYNEQFF. The V call is TRBV4-3, the J call TRBJ2-1; 7 bases align to TRBD2. The CDR3 runs to 15 residues. The ends lost 8 bases at V and 1 base at J; junction bases unmatched: 8. Germline lookup yields CDR1 LGHNA and CDR2 YSLEER.